This entry lists 23 T cell receptor beta chains sequenced from one sample in a study of blood T cell repertoires in COVID-19. TCRdb's table, derived via immunoSEQ multiplex PCR, lists solely in-frame clones and lacks some. This repertoire shows over 90,000 clones, roughly 87% found once; its top ten account for roughly 18%. The specimen was peripheral blood. The receptors originated from a woman over 75 in a cohort sampled during active COVID-19.

The chain combines TRBV5-1 with TRBJ1-2; a weak D match, TRBD1 (5 bases). The germline gives CDR1 SGHRS, CDR2 YFSETQ. The germline V and J ends were trimmed by 0 bases and 4 bases, with 13 bases remaining between them. CDR3 size: 15 residues. The CDR3 region is CASSLAGGGTYGYTF. The CDR3 bases are TGCGCCAGCAGCTTGGCCGGCGGGGGAACCTATGGCTACACCTTC.

V is TRBV18 and J is TRBJ2-1; D might be TRBD1 (6 bases). This CDR3 spans 12 amino acids. Germline V gene data show CDR1 as KGHSH and CDR2 as LQKENI. Trimming removed 6 bases from V and 4 bases from J, with 7 bases in between. In DNA, the CDR3 is TGTGCCAGCTCGCAGGGGTACAATGAGCAGTTCTTC. Its protein product is CASSQGYNEQFF.

J is TRBJ1-5 and V is TRBV18, with TRBD1 matching 11 bases. J gave up 4 bases and V 3 bases, and 5 bases lay outside the gene matches. The CDR3 is made up of 16 amino acids. CDR1 and CDR2 (germline): KGHSH, LQKENI. The CDR3 sequence: CASSPLDRGRNQPQHF. The CDR3 bases are TGTGCCAGCTCACCCCTGGACAGGGGGCGAAATCAGCCCCAGCATTTT.

This clone was counted a few times. The CDR3 DNA is TGTGCCAGCAGCATGGGACAGACTCCTTCCTACGAGCAGTACTTC. It specifies CASSMGQTPSYEQYF. The chain has TRBV11-3 and TRBJ2-7; 7 bases align to TRBD1. The CDR3 covers 15 residues. The V segment lost 5 bases and the J segment 1 base; nucleotides outside the gene matches: 8. From germline, CDR1 is SGHNT and CDR2 YENEEA.

This clone was detected once. The chain recombines TRBV5-1 with TRBJ1-1; no reliable D call. Germline V gene data show CDR1 as SGHRS and CDR2 as YFSETQ. V was trimmed by 1 base and J by 1 base, leaving 11 bases between them. This CDR3 has 15 amino acids. The CDR3 nucleotides are TGCGCCAGCAGCTTGAATCCTCGGGAGAACACTGAAGCTTTCTTT. Protein product: CASSLNPRENTEAFF.

In DNA, the CDR3 is TGTGCCACCCAGTTTGGGCAACAAGAGACCCAGTACTTC. It specifies CATQFGQQETQYF. This chain joins TRBV6-5 and TRBJ2-5; D is undetermined. V was pared by 10 bases and J by 2 bases, with 14 bases between. The CDR3 length is 13 residues. Germline V gene data show CDR1 as MNHEY and CDR2 as SVGAGI.

CDR3 region: CASTREWEETQYF. The DNA of the CDR3 is TGTGCCAGCACTCGGGAGTGGGAAGAGACCCAGTACTTC. The chain carries TRBV6-5 and TRBJ2-5, with D possibly TRBD2 on 6 matching bases. The germline V and J ends were trimmed by 7 bases and 3 bases, with 12 bases remaining between them. CDR1 MNHEY and CDR2 SVGAGI come from the germline V gene. The CDR3 consists of 13 residues.

This clone was found once. The chain carries TRBV11-3 and TRBJ2-2; TRBD1 is a possible D gene (6 bases). Trimming left V 3 bases short and J 2 bases short, with 16 bases between. This CDR3 region has 17 residues. Germline V gene data show CDR1 as SGHNT and CDR2 as YENEEA. CDR3 sequence (DNA): TGTGCCAGCAGCTTGGGACAAAGGGACCCAAACACCGGGGAGCTGTTTTTT. This codes for CASSLGQRDPNTGELFF.

The chain employs TRBV24-1 and TRBJ2-1, with 13 bases lining up with TRBD2. The CDR3 has 14 amino acids. Per germline, CDR1 KGHDR and CDR2 SFDVKD. Trimming removed 7 bases from V and 11 bases from J; junction bases left unmatched: 7. The CDR3 bases are TGTGCCACCAGCCCGGGACTAGCGGGGCCGAAGCAGTTCTTC. Translating it yields CATSPGLAGPKQFF.

This rearrangement joins TRBV10-1 to TRBJ2-1, with 8 bases identical to TRBD1. With V trimmed by 6 bases and J by 4 bases, 8 bases remained unmatched. This CDR3 has 15 amino acids. The germline CDR1 and CDR2 sequences are WNHNN and SYGVQD (reference sequence). CDR3 sequence: CASSAVQGAYNEQFF. The DNA of the CDR3 is TGCGCCAGCAGCGCTGTGCAGGGGGCATACAATGAGCAGTTCTTC.

This clone was seen only once. The chain has TRBV5-1 and TRBJ2-3; TRBD2 might be the D (6 bases). This CDR3 comprises 16 residues. In germline, CDR1 is SGHRS, CDR2 YFSETQ. The germline V and J ends were trimmed by 4 bases and 2 bases, with 17 bases remaining between them. CDR3 DNA sequence: TGCGCCAGCAGCACTCAACCGGGACTGAACACAGATACGCAGTATTTT. Amino acid sequence: CASSTQPGLNTDTQYF.

V and J are TRBV11-3 and TRBJ2-1; 9 bases are a match to TRBD1. The V gene's germline CDR1 is SGHNT and CDR2 YENEEA. The CDR3 length is 14 residues. V trimming: 6 bases; J trimming: 9 bases; junction bases outside the gene matches: 9. This CDR3 is CASSKQGASLEQFF. The CDR3 DNA sequence: TGTGCCAGCAGTAAACAGGGGGCATCGCTTGAGCAGTTCTTC.

This clone came up a few times. The rearrangement joins TRBV5-8 to TRBJ2-7; maybe TRBD1 (6 bases). This CDR3 comprises 16 residues. Trimming left V 1 base short and J 1 base short, with 15 bases between. Germline V gives CDR1 SGHTS, CDR2 YDEGEE. The DNA of the CDR3 is TGTGCCAGCAGCTTGCATGTCGGGACACTTTCCTACGAGCAGTACTTC. It encodes CASSLHVGTLSYEQYF.

J is TRBJ2-2 and V is TRBV19; D is perhaps TRBD1 (5 bases). Germline-derived CDR1 and CDR2 are LNHDA and SQIVND (reference sequence). V shed 6 bases and J shed 0 bases, with 8 bases lying between them. There are 14 residues in the CDR3. CDR3 DNA sequence: TGTGCCAGTAGCAGACAGACGAACACCGGGGAGCTGTTTTTT. Translating it yields CASSRQTNTGELFF.

The chain is built from TRBV19 and TRBJ2-6; 9 bases map to TRBD1. Germline lookup yields CDR1 LNHDA and CDR2 SQIVND (reference sequence). The ends lost 6 bases at V and 1 base at J; junction bases unmatched: 16. The CDR3 runs to 20 residues. Here the CDR3 reads CASSPPTTGGLRSGANVLTF. The CDR3 DNA sequence: TGTGCCAGTAGCCCCCCTACGACAGGGGGATTGAGATCTGGGGCCAACGTCCTGACTTTC. The entire variable domain, with the rest obtained from reference TRBV19 and TRBJ2-6, is as follows: DGGITQSPKYLFRKEGQNVTLSCEQNLNHDAMYWYRQDPGQGLRLIYYSQIVNDFQKGDIAEGYSVSREKKESFPLTVTSAQKNPTAFYLCASSPPTTGGLRSGANVLTFGAGSRLTVL.

This rearrangement joins TRBV2 to TRBJ1-1; 9 bases fit TRBD1. The germline V gene encodes CDR1 SNHLY and CDR2 FYNNEI. The CDR3 length is 13 residues. Germline trimming cut 5 bases from V and 4 bases from J; bases unmatched to any gene: 2. The CDR3 loop reads CASSTGGITEAFF. The CDR3 region has the DNA TGTGCCAGCAGTACAGGGGGCATCACTGAAGCTTTCTTT.

As regards this clone: One end of the junction fails to match germline, which may point to a read error. This chain links TRBV28 with TRBJ2-7; a possible D gene is TRBD2 (6 bases). The length of the CDR3 is 13 residues. Per germline, CDR1 MDHEN and CDR2 SYDVKM. The CDR3 loop is CASTHGGSFEQYF. CDR3 bases: TGTGCCAGCACCCACGGGGGATCCTTCGAGCAGTACTTC.

V gene TRBV12-3 or TRBV12-4 combines with J gene TRBJ2-5; D uncertain. This CDR3 contains 13 residues. V was shortened by 3 bases and J by 1 base, with 6 bases between the two germline ends. The DNA of the CDR3 is TGTGCCAGCAGTTTGCAGGCCCAAGAGACCCAGTACTTC. It codes for CASSLQAQETQYF.

This rearrangement joins TRBV13 to TRBJ2-7; D may be TRBD1 (5 bases). This CDR3 is built from 14 residues. V lost 7 bases, J lost 6 bases, and 19 bases lay in between. CDR1 is PRHDT, CDR2 FYEKMQ, per germline (reference sequence). The CDR3 region has the DNA TGTGCCAGCACCCTAGGCCAGGGCTCTTCCGAGCAGTACTTC. Its translation is CASTLGQGSSEQYF.

This chain joins TRBV5-1 and TRBJ2-1; 9 nucleotides line up with TRBD2. There are 15 residues in the CDR3. The trim removed 1 base at V and 8 bases at J, leaving 7 bases unmatched. Germline V lookup: CDR1 SGHRS, CDR2 YFSETQ. As DNA, the CDR3 is TGCGCCAGCAGCTTGCGGCGGGAGGGCCCAGATGAGCAGTTCTTC. The encoded protein is CASSLRREGPDEQFF.

This clone showed up just once. The gene calls are TRBV5-6 and TRBJ1-2; TRBD1 aligns across 9 bases. Germline V CDR1 and CDR2: SGHDT, YYEEEE. V was clipped by 4 bases and J by 4 bases; unmatched bases: 8. CDR3 length: 15 residues. CDR3 bases: TGTGCCAGCAGCGGGACAGGGCCTCTAGGCTATGGCTACACCTTC. This codes for CASSGTGPLGYGYTF. Combining the CDR3 with reference TRBV5-6 and TRBJ1-2 gives the whole variable domain DAGVTQSPTHLIKTRGQQVTLRCSPKSGHDTVSWYQQALGQGPQFIFQYYEEEERQRGNFPDRFSGHQFPNYSSELNVNALLLGDSALYLCASSGTGPLGYGYTFGSGTRLTVV.

The rearrangement joins TRBV3-1 (or the pseudogene TRBV3-2) to TRBJ1-2, with 7 nucleotides matching TRBD1. The trim removed 4 bases at V and 0 bases at J, leaving 2 bases unmatched. CDR3 length: 14 amino acids. From germline, CDR1 is LGHDT and CDR2 YNNKEL (reference sequence). CDR3 nucleotide sequence: TGTGCCAGCAGCCGCGACAGGGCTAACTATGGCTACACCTTC. Encoded protein: CASSRDRANYGYTF.

The chain uses TRBV7-9 and TRBJ2-1; a possible D gene is TRBD1 (6 bases). The CDR3 extends over 13 amino acids. Germline values: CDR1 SEHNR, CDR2 FQNEAQ (reference sequence). Trimming removed 5 bases at V and 9 bases at J, with 14 bases between. For the CDR3, the DNA is TGTGCCAGCAGCCAGGGGCGGCTCCTTGAGCAGTTCTTC. Its protein product is CASSQGRLLEQFF.